These T cell receptor beta chains were read from a single sample in a study of OX40 agonist ivuxolimab in advanced cancers. Profiled with immunoSEQ multiplex PCR; TCRdb holds only in-frame clones, not every one. The sample has about 82,000 clones, 86% seen once. The sample consisted of CD4+ or CD8+ T cells sorted from blood, taken in a trial of the OX40 agonist ivuxolimab. All receptors derive from an adult with an advanced solid tumor such as melanoma, head and neck, liver or kidney cancer. CDR3s include the opening cysteine and the closing phenylalanine or tryptophan. Each record gives: D gene, V gene, J gene, clone size, CDR3 length, CDR3 protein, CDR3 DNA. D genes are given only for firm matches. Where a row states a size, it is once, few, many or the class of an expanded clone; other rows omit it.

TRBD2	TRBV4-2	TRBJ2-3	NA	16	CASSPQLAVGTDTQYF	TGTGCCAGCAGCCCCCAGCTAGCGGTGGGCACAGATACGCAGTATTTT
NA	TRBV11-3	TRBJ2-7	NA	15	CASSFILASSYEQYF	TGTGCCAGCAGCTTTATCCTAGCTAGCTCCTACGAGCAGTACTTC
TRBD1	TRBV5-1	TRBJ1-2	NA	14	CASSLDGQGYGYTF	TGCGCCAGCAGCTTGGACGGACAGGGTTACGGCTACACCTTC
NA	TRBV7-9	TRBJ1-1	NA	15	CASSLAKSGSIDAFF	TGTGCCAGCAGCTTAGCAAAATCAGGTAGCATAGATGCTTTCTTT
TRBD1	TRBV19	TRBJ1-1	once	16	CASTTGGAAGNTEAFF	TGTGCCAGTACCACAGGGGGCGCCGCAGGGAACACTGAAGCTTTCTTT
NA	TRBV10-3	TRBJ2-7	NA	15	CAISESKPGRYEQYF	TGTGCCATCAGTGAGTCGAAACCGGGACGGTACGAGCAGTACTTC
NA	TRBV6-6	TRBJ1-4	NA	16	CASSRTGSATNEKLFF	TGTGCCAGCAGCCGGACTGGGTCTGCAACTAATGAAAAACTGTTTTTT
NA	TRBV20-1	TRBJ2-1	NA	11	CSATRDIGQFF	TGCAGTGCTACCCGTGATATTGGGCAGTTCTTC
NA	TRBV11-2	TRBJ1-3	NA	14	CASSPRGAGNTIYF	TGTGCCAGCAGCCCCAGAGGGGCTGGAAACACCATATATTTT
NA	TRBV7-2	TRBJ2-3	few	14	CASSLGPYTDTQYF	TGTGCCAGCAGCTTAGGACCCTACACAGATACGCAGTATTTT
NA	TRBV18	TRBJ2-7	NA	13	CASSLSFSYEQYF	TGTGCCAGCTCACTCTCCTTCTCCTACGAGCAGTACTTC
NA	TRBV19	TRBJ1-4	once	16	CASSISGGRANEKLFF	TGTGCCAGTAGTATTAGTGGTGGGAGGGCTAATGAAAAACTGTTTTTT
TRBD1	TRBV11-2	TRBJ2-5	NA	15	CASSLGDRDAETQYF	TGTGCCAGCAGCTTAGGGGACAGGGACGCGGAGACCCAGTACTTC
NA	TRBV7-6	TRBJ2-7	NA	15	CASSFYREPSHEQYF	TGTGCCAGCAGCTTTTACAGGGAGCCATCTCACGAGCAGTACTTC
TRBD1	TRBV5-1	TRBJ1-1	NA	16	CASTHTAGTANTEAFF	TGCGCCAGCACCCATACAGCCGGGACAGCGAACACTGAAGCTTTCTTT
TRBD2	TRBV4-1	TRBJ2-2	NA	18	CASRERETSGANTGELFF	TGCGCCAGCAGAGAGCGAGAGACTAGCGGGGCAAACACCGGGGAGCTGTTTTTT
TRBD1	TRBV6-5	TRBJ1-2	NA	13	CASRLQGAVGYTF	TGTGCCAGCAGACTACAGGGGGCTGTTGGCTACACCTTC
TRBD1	TRBV29-1	TRBJ1-1	few	13	CSAVDRMNTEAFF	TGCAGCGCCGTGGACAGGATGAACACTGAAGCTTTCTTT
TRBD1	TRBV27	TRBJ1-3	NA	16	CASSSPRRGSGNTIYF	TGTGCCAGCAGTTCACCCCGCAGGGGGTCGGGAAACACCATATATTTT
NA	TRBV2	TRBJ2-7	NA	12	CASSIRDHEQYF	TGTGCCAGCAGTATCAGGGATCACGAGCAGTACTTC
NA	TRBV11-2	TRBJ2-7	NA	11	CASSFMGEQYF	TGTGCCAGCAGCTTCATGGGGGAGCAGTACTTC
NA	TRBV6-5	TRBJ1-1	NA	15	CASSPPTGARRKAFF	TGTGCCAGCAGCCCCCCAACGGGGGCGAGGCGAAAAGCTTTCTTT
TRBD1	TRBV2	TRBJ1-2	NA	14	CASRRRGLNYGYTF	TGTGCCAGCAGGAGGAGGGGGCTAAACTATGGCTACACCTTC
NA	TRBV30	TRBJ1-6	once	12	CAWAETDFTLHF	TGTGCCTGGGCCGAGACAGATTTCACCCTCCACTTT
TRBD2	TRBV11-3	TRBJ2-1	NA	18	CASSAPGLAGGLYNEQFF	TGTGCCAGCAGCGCCCCTGGACTAGCGGGGGGCCTTTACAATGAGCAGTTCTTC
NA	TRBV7-9	TRBJ2-5	NA	11	CASSLGLAQYF	TGTGCCAGCAGCTTAGGGTTGGCCCAGTACTTC
NA	TRBV27	TRBJ2-3	NA	13	CASSLLATDTQYF	TGTGCCAGCAGTTTACTAGCCACAGATACGCAGTATTTT
NA	TRBV11-3	TRBJ1-1	NA	13	CASSLETRGEAFF	TGTGCCAGCAGCTTAGAAACCAGAGGTGAAGCTTTCTTT
TRBD1	TRBV6-5	TRBJ1-2	NA	13	CASSKGQVYGYTF	TGTGCCAGCAGTAAAGGACAGGTCTATGGCTACACCTTC
TRBD1	TRBV6-1	TRBJ2-5	NA	14	CASSVRQGRETQYF	TGTGCCAGCAGTGTAAGACAGGGGCGAGAGACCCAGTACTTC
NA	TRBV11-1	TRBJ2-5	NA	17	CASSLGLFRSGTETQYF	TGTGCCAGCAGCTTAGGTTTGTTCCGGTCAGGAACAGAGACCCAGTACTTC
NA	TRBV27	TRBJ1-5	NA	16	CASSQTGRYSNQPQHF	TGTGCCAGCAGTCAGACAGGACGTTATAGCAATCAGCCCCAGCATTTT
TRBD1	TRBV27	TRBJ1-2	NA	14	CASRPTGGGYGYTF	TGTGCCAGCAGGCCGACAGGGGGCGGCTATGGCTACACCTTC
NA	TRBV7-8	TRBJ1-1	NA	13	CASTPLGRTEAFF	TGTGCCAGCACCCCCTTGGGGAGGACTGAAGCTTTCTTT
TRBD1	TRBV4-1	TRBJ1-2	NA	16	CASSHPDRGRSYGYTF	TGCGCCAGCAGCCACCCTGACAGGGGGCGAAGCTATGGCTACACCTTC
NA	TRBV29-1	TRBJ1-2	NA	12	CSVFNPNYGYTF	TGCAGCGTCTTCAACCCGAACTATGGCTACACCTTC
TRBD1	TRBV18	TRBJ1-2	NA	14	CASSRGTEGYGYTF	TGTGCCAGCTCACGAGGGACAGAGGGCTATGGCTACACCTTC
TRBD1	TRBV7-2	TRBJ2-2	NA	15	CASSYRGLNTGELFF	TGTGCCAGCAGCTACAGGGGGCTGAACACCGGGGAGCTGTTTTTT
NA	TRBV6-5	TRBJ2-1	NA	14	CASSYSGGLNEQFF	TGTGCCAGCAGTTACTCGGGGGGGCTGAATGAGCAGTTCTTC
NA	TRBV6-1	TRBJ2-2	NA	15	CASTGQSMGTGELFF	TGTGCCAGCACCGGACAGTCAATGGGCACCGGGGAGCTGTTTTTT
NA	TRBV5-1	TRBJ2-2	NA	14	CASSRDANTGELFF	TGCGCCAGCAGCCGGGACGCGAACACCGGGGAGCTGTTTTTT
NA	TRBV11-3	TRBJ1-1	once	13	CASSFQGRTEAFF	TGTGCCAGCAGCTTTCAGGGGAGGACTGAAGCTTTCTTT